Below are 5 T cell receptor beta chains sequenced from a single sample in a study of vaccination and CD4 T cells after COVID-19. Sequencing of cultured CD4+ T cell DNA used the Oncomine TCR Beta short-read assay. TCRdb independently ran MiXCR on the PCR reads; one entry per CDR3 protein. The sample lists around 15,000 distinct CDR3 sequences, less than 35% seen once, with less than 15% in the top ten. Treatment in this sample: roughly 10-day PBMC culture with coronavirus spike peptide pools or control peptides (ViraFEST assay). For these receptors, no antigen is known. Source material: cultured CD4+ T cells from blood. The receptors were sampled from a human donor with COVID-19.

This chain uses TRBV5-1 with TRBJ2-5; perhaps TRBD1 as D (5 bases). The CDR3 sequence is 15 residues long. Looked up from germline, CDR1 is SGHRS and CDR2 is YFSETQ. Trimming removed 1 base from V and 2 bases from J, with 12 bases in between. For the CDR3, the DNA is TGCGCCAGCAGCTTGAGGGGCCTTTGGCAAGAGACCCAGTACTTC. Amino acids: CASSLRGLWQETQYF.

The J gene is TRBJ1-2, the V gene TRBV19; D gene ambiguous. Germline lookup yields CDR1 LNHDA and CDR2 SQIVND (reference sequence). The V and J ends lost 0 bases and 5 bases respectively, with 13 bases between them. The CDR3 loop spans 15 amino acids. The CDR3 spells CASSIEGRTLYGYTF. The CDR3 nucleotides read TGTGCCAGTAGTATAGAGGGCCGGACCCTTTATGGCTACACCTTC.

This clonotype was seen a handful of times. The chain recombines TRBV20-1 with TRBJ2-7, with TRBD1 matching over 7 bases. J was trimmed by 0 bases and V by 4 bases; bases with no gene match: 3. The CDR3 spans 13 residues. Germline CDR1 and CDR2: DFQATT and SNEGSKA (reference sequence). CDR3 coding DNA: TGCAGTGCTACCAGGGACAGCTCCTACGAGCAGTACTTC. Its protein product is CSATRDSSYEQYF.

This clonotype is labeled as medium-sized. The chain joins TRBV6-1 to TRBJ1-5, with a weak D call TRBD1 (5 bases). The length of the CDR3 is 15 residues. Trimming took off 6 bases at V and 5 bases at J, with 17 bases between the two ends. Per the germline V gene, CDR1 is MNHNS and CDR2 is SASEGT. This chain's CDR3 is CASRGLGRGDQPQHF. The CDR3 DNA follows: TGTGCCAGCAGAGGGTTGGGGAGAGGGGATCAGCCCCAGCATTTT.

The rearrangement links TRBV10-1 to TRBJ1-1; 9 nucleotides align to TRBD1. The CDR3 totals 14 residues. With 5 bases clipped from V and 4 bases from J, the junction kept 5 bases outside the gene matches. CDR1 WNHNN and CDR2 SYGVQD come from the germline V gene (reference sequence). The CDR3 reads CASSSTGGSTEAFF. As DNA, the CDR3 is TGCGCCAGCAGTTCGACAGGGGGGTCCACTGAAGCTTTCTTT.